This T cell receptor beta chain came from a study of PD-1 blockade in mismatch repair-deficient tumors (dated by TCRdb to between 2016 and 2019). The study in broad terms: Between September 2013 and late 2016, some 92 consecutive patients with about a dozen mismatch repair-deficient cancer types, all previously treated and progressing, were enrolled in the trial. Tumor-associated T cell clones in the peripheral blood of patients responding to PD-1 blockade were tracked using deep sequencing of TCR CDR3 regions. Beyond this particular receptor, the publication reports: After pembrolizumab, tumor-resident clones, which were often undetectable in blood before treatment, expanded rapidly and then contracted, generally ahead of radiologic responses.

As regards this clone: Its antigen is unknown. No base quality values were provided; no much bigger clone lies one nucleotide off.

Library preparation employed the immunoSEQ multiplex PCR assay. Entries here come from immuneACCESS through TCRdb and include only in-frame sequences with V and J called. Some clones fail to appear in such tables; in the studies checked, an unresolved V gene covers under half of the shortfall, and the cause of the remainder is unknown. The sample table shows fewer than 50,000 clones, and more than 75% are seen once. The leading ten clones occupy 22% of the sample. For each enrolled patient, mismatch repair deficiency was established using either polymerase chain reaction or immunohistochemistry. Three patients who responded to pembrolizumab therapy underwent TCR sequencing. The phase II trial prospectively tested pembrolizumab PD-1 blockade in advanced mismatch repair-deficient cancers regardless of tissue of origin. Peripheral blood T cell samples were gathered serially, both before PD-1 blockade started and at multiple time points afterward. Blood sampling times were expressed in weeks after the first pembrolizumab dose.

Here the sequenced sample was peripheral blood, taken 4 weeks after starting pembrolizumab. The TCR was taken from an adult with mismatch repair-deficient cancer.

DNA sequence: TGTGCCAGTAGGGGACGGGACATCACAGATACGCAGTATTTT. Its coded protein is CASRGRDITDTQYF. Recombination connected TRBV19 to TRBJ2-3; the best D guess is TRBD1, with 6 bases matching. The CDR3 holds 14 amino acids from the cysteine to the phenylalanine. The read is trimmed to its CDR3 DNA, 42 bases read in frame from base 1. From the germline V gene (reference sequence), CDR1 is LNHDA and CDR2 is SQIVND. V is cut by 6 bases and J by 2 bases, and the space between the germline ends is 12 bases.